The 29 T cell receptor beta chains below all came from one sample that was sequenced in a study of T cells in Graves' hyperthyroidism and ophthalmopathy. RNA transcripts yielded amplified TCR beta CDR3 regions. HTBI primers drove first-round RT-PCR of the TCR CDR3. Each CDR3 protein is one row after TCRdb ran MiXCR on the multiplex PCR reads. Counted here are about 400,000 distinct CDR3 sequences, 25% occurring once; the ten biggest clones make up over 70%. Sequenced sample: blood. The receptors here all came from a man aged 50 to 59 with Graves' hyperthyroidism.

The chain links TRBV20-1 to TRBJ2-3; 12 bases are a match to TRBD2. Per the germline V gene, CDR1 is DFQATT and CDR2 is SNEGSKA (reference sequence). V trimming: 3 bases; J trimming: 5 bases; junction bases outside the gene matches: 6. There are 15 residues in the CDR3. CDR3 loop: CSARKTSGSQDTQYF. In nucleotides, the CDR3 is TGCAGTGCTAGGAAGACTAGCGGGAGCCAAGATACGCAGTATTTT.

This clonotype was counted only a few times. The J gene is TRBJ2-1, the V gene TRBV29-1; possibly TRBD1 for D (5 bases). Germline lookup yields CDR1 SQVTM and CDR2 ANQGSEA. The CDR3 runs 17 residues. Trimming cost V 3 bases and J 6 bases, with 24 bases left between them. The CDR3 sequence is CSVDDTLTGPSSNEQFF. The CDR3 DNA is TGCAGCGTTGATGATACCCTCACAGGCCCAAGCTCCAATGAGCAGTTCTTC.

This chain joins TRBV27 and TRBJ2-1; 7 nucleotides agree with TRBD1. J was trimmed by 5 bases and V by 3 bases; bases with no gene match: 7. The CDR3 contains 15 residues. The germline gives CDR1 MNHEY, CDR2 SMNVEV (reference sequence). The CDR3 DNA is TGTGCCAGCAGTTTGTGGACAGGTACCGACAATGAGCAGTTCTTC. This sequence encodes CASSLWTGTDNEQFF.

CDR3: CASSHSTSGMQFF. For the CDR3, the DNA is TGTGCCAGCAGCCACTCGACTAGCGGGATGCAGTTCTTC. The rearrangement uses TRBV6-1 and TRBJ2-1; 11 positions agree with TRBD2. This CDR3 comprises 13 residues. The germline V gene has CDR1 MNHNS and CDR2 SASEGT. V was clipped by 6 bases and J by 12 bases; unmatched bases: 7.

This clonotype was counted ten times or more. The gene calls are TRBV27 and TRBJ2-3; 10 nucleotides agree with TRBD2. In germline, CDR1 is MNHEY, CDR2 SMNVEV (reference sequence). Unmatched junction bases numbered 8, after V lost 3 bases and J lost 8 bases. The CDR3 contains 15 residues. The CDR3 sequence: CASSLGGLALGTQYF. CDR3 coding DNA: TGTGCCAGCAGTTTGGGGGGACTAGCGCTGGGTACGCAGTATTTT.

This clonotype came up many times. The rearrangement links TRBV6-2 or TRBV6-3 to TRBJ2-1, with 15 bases that match TRBD2. Trimming removed 2 bases from V and 7 bases from J; junction bases left unmatched: 6. The germline gives CDR1 MNHEY, CDR2 SVGEGT. The CDR3 is made up of 17 amino acids. The CDR3 loop is CASSYHGGLAGGNEQFF. The CDR3 DNA sequence: TGTGCCAGCAGTTACCACGGGGGACTAGCGGGAGGTAATGAGCAGTTCTTC.

The V gene is TRBV9, the J gene TRBJ2-1; a weak D match, TRBD2 (6 bases). Germline assignment: CDR1 SGDLS and CDR2 YYNGEE. V lost 5 bases and J lost 9, with 12 bases in between. The length of the CDR3 is 12 residues. The chain's CDR3 is CASRSGDSEQFF. CDR3 DNA sequence: TGTGCCAGCAGATCGGGGGATAGTGAGCAGTTCTTC. The variable domain in full, with the rest retrieved from reference TRBV9 and TRBJ2-1, is DSGVTQTPKHLITATGQRVTLRCSPRSGDLSVYWYQQSLDQGLQFLIQYYNGEERAKGNILERFSAQQFPDLHSELNLSSLELGDSALYFCASRSGDSEQFFGPGTRLTVL.

The chain is built from TRBV29-1 and TRBJ2-3; D is unresolved. This CDR3 contains 12 residues. Germline V CDR1 and CDR2: SQVTM, ANQGSEA. The germline V and J ends were trimmed by 6 bases and 6 bases, with 13 bases remaining between them. This CDR3 is CSVLRVGDTQYF. The CDR3 DNA is TGCAGCGTCCTCCGAGTGGGGGATACGCAGTATTTT.

The chain couples TRBV14 to TRBJ2-2, with D tentatively TRBD1 (5 bases). Germline V gene data show CDR1 as SGHDN and CDR2 as FVKESK. This CDR3 is 15 amino acids long. V gave up 5 bases and J gave up 3 bases, with 13 bases separating them. CDR3 residues: CASSVVWGDTGELFF. The CDR3 DNA sequence: TGTGCCAGCAGCGTCGTATGGGGCGACACCGGGGAGCTGTTTTTT.

The rearrangement uses TRBV12-3 or TRBV12-4 and TRBJ2-2; 8 positions agree with TRBD1. Trimming at V came to 5 bases and at J to 16 bases, leaving 12 bases not matched to a gene. CDR3 length: 13 amino acids. This chain's CDR3 is CASSVQGASTAFF. The CDR3 nucleotides read TGTGCCAGCAGTGTCCAGGGGGCCTCGACTGCGTTTTTT.

The gene calls are TRBV19 and TRBJ2-2, with 8 bases lining up with TRBD2. In germline, CDR1 is LNHDA, CDR2 SQIVND (reference sequence). J lost 5 bases, V lost 0 bases, and 2 bases had no gene match. The CDR3 sequence is 15 residues long. The CDR3 is CASSIDGRVTGELFF. CDR3 DNA sequence: TGTGCCAGTAGTATAGACGGGAGGGTGACCGGGGAGCTGTTTTTT.

J is TRBJ1-5 and V is TRBV11-2, with a possible D match to TRBD1 (6 bases). CDR1 SGHAT and CDR2 FQNNGV come from the germline V gene. The length of the CDR3 is 16 residues. V was shortened by 1 base and J by 0 bases, with 10 bases between the two germline ends. The CDR3 sequence: CASSLVQGYSNQPQHF. The CDR3 coding sequence is TGTGCCAGCAGCTTAGTACAGGGATATAGCAATCAGCCCCAGCATTTT. The variable domain in full, with the rest retrieved from reference TRBV11-2 and TRBJ1-5, is EAGVAQSPRYKIIEKRQSVAFWCNPISGHATLYWYQQILGQGPKLLIQFQNNGVVDDSQLPKDRFSAERLKGVDSTLKIQPAKLEDSAVYLCASSLVQGYSNQPQHFGDGTRLSIL.

The chain's CDR3 is CASSPGTLEETQYF. DNA for the CDR3: TGTGCCAGCAGCCCGGGGACACTCGAAGAGACCCAGTACTTC. The rearrangement uses TRBV2 and TRBJ2-5; tentative D call: TRBD1 (6 bases). CDR1 is SNHLY and CDR2 is FYNNEI in the germline V gene. The CDR3 has 14 residues. Trimming stripped 6 bases from V and 3 bases from J, with 14 bases between.

For the CDR3, the DNA is TGTGCCAGCAGCGTTGGACTAGCGCGAAGGTACGGTGAGCAGTTCTTC. It is translated as CASSVGLARRYGEQFF. The rearrangement uses TRBV9 and TRBJ2-1; 9 nucleotides align to TRBD2. Unmatched junction bases numbered 12, after V lost 2 bases and J lost 9 bases. From germline, CDR1 is SGDLS and CDR2 YYNGEE. CDR3 length: 16 residues.

This chain links TRBV19 with TRBJ2-2; 11 bases align to TRBD2. The V segment lost 2 bases and the J segment 5 bases; nucleotides outside the gene matches: 4. The CDR3 loop spans 16 amino acids. CDR1 and CDR2 from the germline V gene are LNHDA and SQIVND (reference sequence). The CDR3 region has the DNA TGTGCCAGTAGTATAATACTAGCGGGAGAAACCGGGGAGCTGTTTTTT. This translates into CASSIILAGETGELFF.

V and J are TRBV11-2 and TRBJ2-1; 10 nucleotides match TRBD2. Germline assignment: CDR1 SGHAT and CDR2 FQNNGV. The V and J ends lost 5 bases and 2 bases, in that order; junction bases with no gene match: 9. The CDR3 consists of 17 residues. CDR3: CASSQDLAGVTYNEQFF. The CDR3 DNA reads TGTGCCAGCAGCCAAGATCTAGCGGGGGTAACCTACAATGAGCAGTTCTTC.

This clonotype was seen more than once but under ten times. V gene TRBV6-1 combines with J gene TRBJ2-4; D call uncertain. Per the germline V gene, CDR1 is MNHNS and CDR2 is SASEGT. The CDR3 consists of 13 residues. The V end lost 7 bases, the J end lost 8 bases, and 15 bases lay between the germline ends. The CDR3 is CASNGRAPDIQYF. DNA of the CDR3: TGTGCCAGCAACGGTCGGGCTCCGGACATTCAGTACTTC.

This clonotype has just a few counts. This chain uses TRBV6-1 with TRBJ2-2; the match to TRBD2 covers 13 bases. The CDR3 runs to 17 residues. With V trimmed by 6 bases and J by 6 bases, 10 bases remained unmatched. Looked up from germline, CDR1 is MNHNS and CDR2 is SASEGT. The CDR3 DNA reads TGTGCCAGCAGCTCCAGGACTAGCGGGAGTTTCGCCGGGGAGCTGTTTTTT. This translates into CASSSRTSGSFAGELFF.

This sequence joins TRBV6-1 and TRBJ2-7, with unresolved D. The J call may be mistaken, given a closer DNA end match to TRBJ2-1. This CDR3 has 14 residues. The germline CDR1 and CDR2 sequences are MNHNS and SASEGT. The CDR3, as DNA: TGTGCCAGCACCCACGCCGGGTCTAGAGGCGAGCAGTTCTTC. Its translation: CASTHAGSRGEQFF.

There are many counts of this clonotype. The chain carries TRBV7-9 and TRBJ2-1; the match to TRBD1 covers 12 bases. The V and J ends lost 0 bases and 6 bases, in that order; junction bases with no gene match: 6. Germline CDR1 SEHNR, CDR2 FQNEAQ (reference sequence). The CDR3 loop spans 17 amino acids. The CDR3 sequence is CASSLAPGQGAFNEQFF. The CDR3 DNA reads TGTGCCAGCAGCTTAGCACCGGGACAGGGGGCATTCAATGAGCAGTTCTTC.

This clonotype was recorded a few times. The gene calls are TRBV4-2 and TRBJ2-5, with 9 bases that match TRBD1. Germline loops: CDR1 LGHNA, CDR2 YNFKEQ. This CDR3 contains 15 residues. With V trimmed by 4 bases and J by 5 bases, 8 bases remained unmatched. CDR3 DNA: TGTGCCAGCAGCCCCCGGGACAGGGTAGGGGAGACCCAGTACTTC. Protein: CASSPRDRVGETQYF.

The rearrangement joins TRBV6-5 to TRBJ2-1, with 9 bases lining up with TRBD1. The CDR3 is 13 residues long. Germline V gene lookup returns CDR1 MNHEY and CDR2 SVGAGI. V trimming: 2 bases; J trimming: 9 bases; junction bases outside the gene matches: 2. The CDR3 is CASSYGTGPEQFF. The CDR3 bases are TGTGCCAGCAGTTACGGGACAGGGCCTGAGCAGTTCTTC.

This clonotype was detected a few times. V is TRBV4-2 and J is TRBJ1-1; D unresolved. The CDR3 sequence is 13 residues long. Germline loops: CDR1 LGHNA, CDR2 YNFKEQ. Trimming removed 0 bases from V and 4 bases from J, with 6 bases in between. CDR3 in amino acids: CASSQDRSTEAFF. As DNA, the CDR3 is TGTGCCAGCAGCCAAGATCGTAGCACTGAAGCTTTCTTT.

This clonotype was seen a few times. The V gene is TRBV29-1, the J gene TRBJ1-1, with D perhaps matching TRBD1 (5 bases). Trimming shortened V by 7 bases and J by 2 bases, and 14 bases separated the two germline ends. Germline CDR1 and CDR2: SQVTM and ANQGSEA. The CDR3 has 13 residues. CDR3 loop: CSAQGDSNTEAFF. CDR3 nucleotides: TGCAGCGCTCAGGGTGATTCAAACACTGAAGCTTTCTTT.

J is TRBJ2-2 and V is TRBV13, with TRBD2 identical over 9 bases. Germline loops: CDR1 PRHDT, CDR2 FYEKMQ (reference sequence). The CDR3 has 18 residues. Unmatched junction bases numbered 9, after V lost 0 bases and J lost 4 bases. As DNA, the CDR3 is TGTGCCAGCAGCTTAGGAGTGTCGGCGGGAGGGGTCACCGGGGAGCTGTTTTTT. Translated, it gives CASSLGVSAGGVTGELFF. Supplemented by reference TRBV13 and TRBJ2-2, the full variable domain reads AAGVIQSPRHLIKEKRETATLKCYPIPRHDTVYWYQQGPGQDPQFLISFYEKMQSDKGSIPDRFSAQQFSDYHSELNMSSLELGDSALYFCASSLGVSAGGVTGELFFGEGSRLTVL.

The V gene is TRBV5-1, the J gene TRBJ2-1; TRBD2 is a possible D gene (5 bases). The CDR3 is 14 residues long. Germline V gene data show CDR1 as SGHRS and CDR2 as YFSETQ. The V and J ends lost 0 bases and 7 bases respectively, with 11 bases between them. The CDR3, as DNA: TGCGCCAGCAGCTTGGTTTCGCGCGGGAATGAGCAGTTCTTC. Protein: CASSLVSRGNEQFF.

The table lists this clonotype with many counts. The genes are TRBV6-6 and TRBJ1-1; TRBD1 agrees at 7 bases. Germline loops: CDR1 MNHNY, CDR2 SVGAGI (reference sequence). V dropped 0 bases and J dropped 3; count of bases not matched to a gene: 1. CDR3 length: 14 residues. CDR3 loop: CASSYSTGDTEAFF. Here the CDR3 DNA reads TGTGCCAGCAGTTACTCCACAGGGGACACTGAAGCTTTCTTT.

This clonotype has a handful of counts. V and J are TRBV28 and TRBJ2-1, with 7 bases identical to TRBD1. The CDR3 runs 16 residues. Unmatched junction bases numbered 16, after V lost 6 bases and J lost 8 bases. Germline-derived CDR1 and CDR2 are MDHEN and SYDVKM. CDR3 sequence: CASSRYRGRGHDEQFF. As DNA, the CDR3 is TGTGCCAGCAGCCGATACAGGGGTCGGGGACACGATGAGCAGTTCTTC.

Details on this clonotype: The germline gene is not matched at one end of the junction; a read error may be the cause. The gene calls are TRBV6-1 and TRBJ1-2; possible D gene TRBD1, 5 bases. The CDR3 is made up of 15 amino acids. Germline-derived CDR1 and CDR2 are MNHNS and SASEGT. The CDR3 DNA is TGTGCCAGCAGTGGCCGGGACGACAGTAACTATGGCCACACCTTC. Its protein product is CASSGRDDSNYGHTF.